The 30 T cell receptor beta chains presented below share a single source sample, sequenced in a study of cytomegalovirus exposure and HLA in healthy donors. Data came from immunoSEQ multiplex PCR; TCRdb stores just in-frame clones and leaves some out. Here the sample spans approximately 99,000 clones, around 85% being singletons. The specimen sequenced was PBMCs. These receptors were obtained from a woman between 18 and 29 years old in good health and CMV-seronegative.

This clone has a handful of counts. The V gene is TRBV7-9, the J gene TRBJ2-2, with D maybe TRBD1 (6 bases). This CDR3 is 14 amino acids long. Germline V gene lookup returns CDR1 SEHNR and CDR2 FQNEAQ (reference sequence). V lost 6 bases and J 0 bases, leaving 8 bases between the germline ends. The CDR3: CASRGTPNTGELFF. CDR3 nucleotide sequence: TGTGCCAGCAGGGGGACACCGAACACCGGGGAGCTGTTTTTT. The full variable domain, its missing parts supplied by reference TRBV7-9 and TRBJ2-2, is DTGVSQNPRHKITKRGQNVTFRCDPISEHNRLYWYRQTLGQGPEFLTYFQNEAQLEKSRLLSDRFSAERPKGSFSTLEIQRTEQGDSAMYLCASRGTPNTGELFFGEGSRLTVL.

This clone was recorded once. Here the CDR3 reads CASRQGLSESEQYF. In nucleotides, the CDR3 is TGTGCCAGCCGACAGGGATTATCCGAATCCGAGCAGTACTTC. The J gene is TRBJ2-7, the V gene TRBV5-4; 7 nucleotides line up with TRBD1. This CDR3 comprises 14 residues. Germline V gene lookup returns CDR1 SGHNT and CDR2 YYREEE (reference sequence). V dropped 7 bases and J dropped 6; count of bases not matched to a gene: 13.

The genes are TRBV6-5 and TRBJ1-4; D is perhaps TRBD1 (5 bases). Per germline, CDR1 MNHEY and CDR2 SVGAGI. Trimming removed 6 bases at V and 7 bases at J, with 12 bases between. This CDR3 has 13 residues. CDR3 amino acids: CASRPQGGEKLFF. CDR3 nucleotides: TGTGCCAGCAGACCCCAGGGAGGTGAAAAACTGTTTTTT.

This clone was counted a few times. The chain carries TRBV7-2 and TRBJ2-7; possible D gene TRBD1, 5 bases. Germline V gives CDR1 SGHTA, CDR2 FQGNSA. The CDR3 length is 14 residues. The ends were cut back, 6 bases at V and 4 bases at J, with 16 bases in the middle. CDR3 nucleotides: TGTGCCAGCAGTGACGACAGCGACTTTTACGAGCAGTACTTC. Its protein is CASSDDSDFYEQYF.

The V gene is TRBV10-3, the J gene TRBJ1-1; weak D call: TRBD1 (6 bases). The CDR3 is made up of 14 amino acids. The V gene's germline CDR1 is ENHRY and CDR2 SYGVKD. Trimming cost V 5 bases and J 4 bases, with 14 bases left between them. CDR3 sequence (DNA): TGTGCCATCAGTCTACTCAGGGGCGGCACTGAAGCTTTCTTT. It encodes CAISLLRGGTEAFF.

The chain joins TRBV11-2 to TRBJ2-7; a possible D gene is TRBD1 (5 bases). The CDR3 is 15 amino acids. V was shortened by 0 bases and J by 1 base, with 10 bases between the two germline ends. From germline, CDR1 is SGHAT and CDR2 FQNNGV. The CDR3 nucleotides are TGTGCCAGCAGCTTAGACTTGGCAGGGTCCTACGAGCAGTACTTC. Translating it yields CASSLDLAGSYEQYF.

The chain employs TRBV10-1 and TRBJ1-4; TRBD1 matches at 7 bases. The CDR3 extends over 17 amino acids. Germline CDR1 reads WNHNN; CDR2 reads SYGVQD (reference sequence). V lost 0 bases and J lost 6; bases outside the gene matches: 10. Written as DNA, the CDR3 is TGCGCCAGCAGTGAGTCGGATTTGCGTCAGGGGGATGAAAAACTGTTTTTT. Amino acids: CASSESDLRQGDEKLFF.

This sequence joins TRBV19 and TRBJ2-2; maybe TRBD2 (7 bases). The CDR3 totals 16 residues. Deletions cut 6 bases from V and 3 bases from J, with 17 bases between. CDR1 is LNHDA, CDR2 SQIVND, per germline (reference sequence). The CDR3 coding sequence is TGTGCCAGTAGCACCACAGGGAGGGGAGACACCGGGGAGCTGTTTTTT. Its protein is CASSTTGRGDTGELFF.

The CDR3 loop reads CASSERGGWLNEQFF. As DNA, the CDR3 is TGTGCCAGCAGTGAGCGGGGGGGCTGGCTCAATGAGCAGTTCTTC. The rearrangement joins TRBV6-1 to TRBJ2-1; 9 positions match TRBD2. With V trimmed by 3 bases and J by 6 bases, 6 bases remained unmatched. Germline assignment: CDR1 MNHNS and CDR2 SASEGT. The CDR3 extends over 15 amino acids.

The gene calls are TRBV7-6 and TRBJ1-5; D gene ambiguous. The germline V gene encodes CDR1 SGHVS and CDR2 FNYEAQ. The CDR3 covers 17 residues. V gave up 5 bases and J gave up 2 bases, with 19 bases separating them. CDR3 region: CASSLDPVQVGNQPQHF. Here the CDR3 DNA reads TGTGCCAGCAGCCTAGATCCGGTGCAGGTGGGCAATCAGCCCCAGCATTTT. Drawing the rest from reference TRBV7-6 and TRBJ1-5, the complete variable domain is GAGVSQSPRYKVTKRGQDVALRCDPISGHVSLYWYRQALGQGPEFLTYFNYEAQQDKSGLPNDRFSAERPEGSISTLTIQRTEQRDSAMYRCASSLDPVQVGNQPQHFGDGTRLSIL.

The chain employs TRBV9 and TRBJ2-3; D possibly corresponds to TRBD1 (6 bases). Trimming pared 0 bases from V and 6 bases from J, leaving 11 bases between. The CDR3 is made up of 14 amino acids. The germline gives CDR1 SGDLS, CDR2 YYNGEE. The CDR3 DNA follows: TGTGCCAGCAGCGTAGGAGGGGGTGCGGATACGCAGTATTTT. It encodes CASSVGGGADTQYF.

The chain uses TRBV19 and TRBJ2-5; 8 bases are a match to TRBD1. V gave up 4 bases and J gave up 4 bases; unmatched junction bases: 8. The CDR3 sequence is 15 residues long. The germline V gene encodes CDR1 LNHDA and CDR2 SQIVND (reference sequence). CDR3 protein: CASSKRRTGRETQYF. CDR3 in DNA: TGTGCCAGTAGTAAAAGACGGACAGGGAGAGAGACCCAGTACTTC.

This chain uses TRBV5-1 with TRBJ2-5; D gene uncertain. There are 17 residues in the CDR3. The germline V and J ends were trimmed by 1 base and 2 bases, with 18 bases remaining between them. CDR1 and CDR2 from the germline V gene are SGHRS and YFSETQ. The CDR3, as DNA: TGCGCCAGCAGCTTGAGACTTGGCGGCCCCGTTCAAGAGACCCAGTACTTC. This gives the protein CASSLRLGGPVQETQYF. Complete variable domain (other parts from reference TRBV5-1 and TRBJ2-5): KAGVTQTPRYLIKTRGQQVTLSCSPISGHRSVSWYQQTPGQGLQFLFEYFSETQRNKGNFPGRFSGRQFSNSRSEMNVSTLELGDSALYLCASSLRLGGPVQETQYFGPGTRLLVL.

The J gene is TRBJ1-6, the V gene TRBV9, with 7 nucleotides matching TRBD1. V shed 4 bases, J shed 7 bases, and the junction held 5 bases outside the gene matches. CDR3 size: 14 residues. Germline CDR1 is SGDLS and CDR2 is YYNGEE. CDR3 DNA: TGTGCCAGCAGCCGGACAGGAGGGAATTCACCCCTCCACTTT. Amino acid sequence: CASSRTGGNSPLHF. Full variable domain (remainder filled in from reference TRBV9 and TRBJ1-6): DSGVTQTPKHLITATGQRVTLRCSPRSGDLSVYWYQQSLDQGLQFLIQYYNGEERAKGNILERFSAQQFPDLHSELNLSSLELGDSALYFCASSRTGGNSPLHFGNGTRLTVT.

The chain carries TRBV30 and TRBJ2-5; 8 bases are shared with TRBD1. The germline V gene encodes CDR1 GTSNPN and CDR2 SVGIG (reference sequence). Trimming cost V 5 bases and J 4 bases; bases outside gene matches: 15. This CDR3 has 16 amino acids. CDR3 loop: CAWSIMGTGTGETQYF. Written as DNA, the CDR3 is TGTGCCTGGTCTATAATGGGGACCGGGACAGGAGAGACCCAGTACTTC.

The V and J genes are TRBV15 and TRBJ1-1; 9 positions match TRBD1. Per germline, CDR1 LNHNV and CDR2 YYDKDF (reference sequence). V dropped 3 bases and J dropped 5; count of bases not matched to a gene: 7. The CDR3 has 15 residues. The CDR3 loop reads CATSSTGGVGTEAFF. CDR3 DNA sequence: TGTGCCACCAGCAGCACAGGGGGCGTGGGGACTGAAGCTTTCTTT.

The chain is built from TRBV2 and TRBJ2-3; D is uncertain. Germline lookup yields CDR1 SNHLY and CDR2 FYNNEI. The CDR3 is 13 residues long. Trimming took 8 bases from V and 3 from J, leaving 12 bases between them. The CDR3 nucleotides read TGTGCCAGCTCACTTCAGGCAACAGATACGCAGTATTTT. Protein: CASSLQATDTQYF.

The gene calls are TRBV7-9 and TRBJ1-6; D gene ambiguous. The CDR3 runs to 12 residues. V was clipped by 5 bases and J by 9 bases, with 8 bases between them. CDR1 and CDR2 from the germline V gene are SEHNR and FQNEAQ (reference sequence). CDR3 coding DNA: TGTGCCAGCAGCCAAGATAGTTCACCCCTCCACTTT. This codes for CASSQDSSPLHF. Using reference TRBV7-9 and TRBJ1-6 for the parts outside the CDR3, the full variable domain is DTGVSQNPRHKITKRGQNVTFRCDPISEHNRLYWYRQTLGQGPEFLTYFQNEAQLEKSRLLSDRFSAERPKGSFSTLEIQRTEQGDSAMYLCASSQDSSPLHFGNGTRLTVT.

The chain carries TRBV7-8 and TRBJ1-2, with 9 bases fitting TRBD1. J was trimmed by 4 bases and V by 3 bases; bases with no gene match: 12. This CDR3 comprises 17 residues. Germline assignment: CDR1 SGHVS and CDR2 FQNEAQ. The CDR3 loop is CASSLYRGPSLTYGYTF. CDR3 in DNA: TGTGCCAGCAGCTTGTACAGGGGGCCATCGCTTACCTATGGCTACACCTTC.

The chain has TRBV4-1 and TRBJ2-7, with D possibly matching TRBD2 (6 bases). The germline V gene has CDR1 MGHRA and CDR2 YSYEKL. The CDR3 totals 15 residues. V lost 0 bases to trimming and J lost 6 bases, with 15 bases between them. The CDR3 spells CASSQDSPGVSEQYF. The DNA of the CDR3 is TGCGCCAGCAGCCAAGATAGTCCGGGAGTGAGCGAGCAGTACTTC.

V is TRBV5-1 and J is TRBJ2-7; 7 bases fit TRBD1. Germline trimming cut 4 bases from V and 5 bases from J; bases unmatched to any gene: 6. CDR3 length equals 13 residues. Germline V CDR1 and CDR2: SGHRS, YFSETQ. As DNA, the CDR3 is TGCGCCAGCAGCCCGACAGGGCTCCACGAGCAGTACTTC. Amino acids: CASSPTGLHEQYF.

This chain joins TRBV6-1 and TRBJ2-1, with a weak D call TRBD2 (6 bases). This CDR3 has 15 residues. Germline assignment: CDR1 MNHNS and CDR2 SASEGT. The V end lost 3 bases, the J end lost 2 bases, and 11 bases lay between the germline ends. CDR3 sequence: CASSDRGLPYNEQFF. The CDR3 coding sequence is TGTGCCAGCAGTGATAGGGGACTTCCCTACAATGAGCAGTTCTTC.

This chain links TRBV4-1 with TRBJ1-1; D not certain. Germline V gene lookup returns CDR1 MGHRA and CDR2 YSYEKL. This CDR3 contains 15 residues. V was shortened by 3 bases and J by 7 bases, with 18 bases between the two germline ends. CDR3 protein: CASSHKYADPIEAFF. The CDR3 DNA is TGCGCCAGCAGCCATAAGTATGCGGATCCAATTGAAGCTTTCTTT.

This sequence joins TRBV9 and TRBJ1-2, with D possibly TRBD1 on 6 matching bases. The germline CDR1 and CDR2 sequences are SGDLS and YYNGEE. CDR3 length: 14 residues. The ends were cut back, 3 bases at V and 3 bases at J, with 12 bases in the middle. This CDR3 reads CASSADGGHYGYTF. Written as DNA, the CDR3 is TGTGCCAGCAGCGCCGACGGGGGGCACTATGGCTACACCTTC.

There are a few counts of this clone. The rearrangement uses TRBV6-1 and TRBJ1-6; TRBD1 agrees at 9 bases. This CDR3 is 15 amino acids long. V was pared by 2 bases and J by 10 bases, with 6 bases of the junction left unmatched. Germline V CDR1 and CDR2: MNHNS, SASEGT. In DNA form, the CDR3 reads TGTGCCAGCAGTGAACAGACAGGGGGAGGATCACCCCTCCACTTT. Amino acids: CASSEQTGGGSPLHF.

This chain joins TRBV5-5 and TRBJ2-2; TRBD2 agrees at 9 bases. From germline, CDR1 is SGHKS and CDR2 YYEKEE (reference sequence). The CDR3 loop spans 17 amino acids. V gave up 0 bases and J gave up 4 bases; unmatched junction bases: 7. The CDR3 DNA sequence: TGTGCCAGCAGCTTGGTGGGTAGCGGGGGCCCCACCGGGGAGCTGTTTTTT. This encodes CASSLVGSGGPTGELFF.

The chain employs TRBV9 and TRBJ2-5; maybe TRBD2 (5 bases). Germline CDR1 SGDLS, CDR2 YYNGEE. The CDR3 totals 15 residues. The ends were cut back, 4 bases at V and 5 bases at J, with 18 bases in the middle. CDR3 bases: TGTGCCAGCAGCTTCCGAGGACTGGGGATGGAGACCCAGTACTTC. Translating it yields CASSFRGLGMETQYF.

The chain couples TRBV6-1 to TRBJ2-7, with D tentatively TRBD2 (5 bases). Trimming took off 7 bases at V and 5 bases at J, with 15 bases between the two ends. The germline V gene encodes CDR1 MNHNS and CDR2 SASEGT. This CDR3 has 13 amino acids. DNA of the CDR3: TGTGCCAGCAAACGAGGGTCGGTCAACGAGCAGTACTTC. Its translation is CASKRGSVNEQYF.

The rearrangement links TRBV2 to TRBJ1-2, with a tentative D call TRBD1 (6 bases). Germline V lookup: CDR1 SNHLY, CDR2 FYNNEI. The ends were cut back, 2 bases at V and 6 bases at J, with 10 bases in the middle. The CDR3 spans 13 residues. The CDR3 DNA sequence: TGTGCCAGCAGTGAAACGGGGGGCCATGGCTACACCTTC. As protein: CASSETGGHGYTF.

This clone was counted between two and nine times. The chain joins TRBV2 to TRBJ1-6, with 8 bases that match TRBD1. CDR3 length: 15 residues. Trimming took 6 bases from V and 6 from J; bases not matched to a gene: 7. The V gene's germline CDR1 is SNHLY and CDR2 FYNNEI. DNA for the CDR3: TGTGCCAGCAGACCTACAGGGGGGCCTAATTCACCCCTCCACTTT. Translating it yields CASRPTGGPNSPLHF.